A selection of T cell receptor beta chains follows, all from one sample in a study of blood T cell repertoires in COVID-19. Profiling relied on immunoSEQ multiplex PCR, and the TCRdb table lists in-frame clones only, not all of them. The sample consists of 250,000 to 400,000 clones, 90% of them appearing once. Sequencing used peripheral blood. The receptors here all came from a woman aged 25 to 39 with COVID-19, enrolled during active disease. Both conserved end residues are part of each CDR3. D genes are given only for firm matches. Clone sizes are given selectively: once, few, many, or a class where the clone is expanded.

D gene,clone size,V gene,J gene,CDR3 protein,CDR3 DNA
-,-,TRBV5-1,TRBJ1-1,CASSLRQLNTEAFF,TGCGCCAGCAGCTTGAGACAGCTGAACACTGAAGCTTTCTTT
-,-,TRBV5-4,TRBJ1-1,CASSPLGGNTEAFF,TGTGCCAGCAGCCCATTAGGGGGTAACACTGAAGCTTTCTTT
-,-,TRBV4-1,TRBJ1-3,CASSQIGSGNTIYF,TGCGCCAGCAGCCAAATCGGTTCCGGAAACACCATATATTTT
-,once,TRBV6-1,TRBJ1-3,CASSEALAGVGNTIYF,TGTGCCAGCAGTGAAGCTCTTGCAGGGGTCGGAAACACCATATATTTT
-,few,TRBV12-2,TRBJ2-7,CASRSRGGEVNTYEQYF,TGTGCAAGTCGCTCTAGAGGCGGTGAAGTTAACACCTACGAGCAGTACTTC
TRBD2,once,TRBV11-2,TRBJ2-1,CASSLRTSGSYSSYNEQFF,TGTGCCAGCAGCCTTCGGACTAGCGGGTCCTATAGCTCCTACAATGAGCAGTTCTTC
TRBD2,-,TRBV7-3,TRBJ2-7,CASSPRGGREGSYEQYF,TGTGCCAGCAGCCCGCGGGGTGGGCGGGAGGGTTCCTACGAGCAGTACTTC
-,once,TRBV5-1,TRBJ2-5,CASSLVPDQETQYF,TGCGCCAGCAGCTTGGTCCCAGACCAAGAGACCCAGTACTTC
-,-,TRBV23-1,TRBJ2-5,CASSLSYEAEETQYF,TGCGCCAGCAGTCTGTCATATGAAGCGGAGGAGACCCAGTACTTC
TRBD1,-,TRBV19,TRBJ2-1,CASSSRPGTGASQGQFF,TGTGCCAGTAGTAGCCGGCCCGGGACAGGGGCCTCGCAGGGGCAGTTCTTC
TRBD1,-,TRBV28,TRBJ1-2,CASSLPGQLNYGYTF,TGTGCCAGCAGTTTACCGGGACAGCTTAACTATGGCTACACCTTC
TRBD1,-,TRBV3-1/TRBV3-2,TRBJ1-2,CASSQVLGQNYGYTF,TGTGCCAGCAGCCAAGTCTTGGGACAGAACTATGGCTACACCTTC
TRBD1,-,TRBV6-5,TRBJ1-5,CASSRGQINQPQHF,TGTGCCAGCAGTAGGGGACAGATCAATCAGCCCCAGCATTTT
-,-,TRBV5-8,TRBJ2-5,CASSLGLQETQYF,TGTGCCAGCAGCTTGGGGCTTCAAGAGACCCAGTACTTC
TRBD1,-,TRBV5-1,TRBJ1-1,CASSPGQGRNTEAFF,TGCGCCAGCAGCCCCGGACAGGGGAGGAACACTGAAGCTTTCTTT
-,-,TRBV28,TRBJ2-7,CASSLRGLGVQTRTGDKDSYEQYF,TGTGCCAGCAGTTTGAGGGGGCTGGGGGTACAAACAAGGACGGGGGATAAAGACTCCTACGAGCAGTACTTC
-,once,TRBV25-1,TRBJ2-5,CASSEPPHF,TGTGCCAGCAGTGAACCCCCTCACTTC
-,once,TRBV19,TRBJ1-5,CASSIDQAGFQPQHF,TGTGCCAGTAGTATAGATCAAGCGGGTTTTCAGCCCCAGCATTTT
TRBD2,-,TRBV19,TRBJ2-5,CASRRVAGGETQYF,TGTGCCAGTAGGCGGGTGGCGGGAGGGGAGACCCAGTACTTC
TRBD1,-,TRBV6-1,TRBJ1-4,CASSEALRGGPTNEKLFF,TGTGCCAGCAGTGAAGCGCTTAGAGGGGGCCCAACTAATGAAAAACTGTTTTTT
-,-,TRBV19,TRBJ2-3,CACQQAVPTDTQYF,TGTGCCTGCCAACAGGCGGTACCAACAGATACGCAGTATTTT
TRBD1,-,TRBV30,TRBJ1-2,CAWSLDRGFYGYTF,TGTGCCTGGAGTTTGGACAGGGGTTTCTATGGCTACACCTTC
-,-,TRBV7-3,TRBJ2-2,CASSLNPTGILYTGELFF,TGTGCCAGCAGCTTAAACCCTACCGGGATTCTGTACACCGGGGAGCTGTTTTTT
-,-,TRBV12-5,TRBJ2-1,CASAVNEQFF,TGTGCTAGTGCCGTCAATGAGCAGTTCTTC
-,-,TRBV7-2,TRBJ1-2,CASSLGRGRNYGYTF,TGTGCCAGCAGCTTGGGTCGGGGTCGTAACTATGGCTACACCTTC
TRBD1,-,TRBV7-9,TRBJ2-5,CASSLEWDSSGAQYF,TGTGCCAGCAGCTTAGAGTGGGACAGCTCTGGGGCCCAGTACTTC
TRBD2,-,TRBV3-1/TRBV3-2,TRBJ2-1,CASSPLTSGRSYNEQFF,TGTGCCAGCAGCCCATTGACTAGCGGGAGGAGCTACAATGAGCAGTTCTTC
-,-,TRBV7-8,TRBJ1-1,CASSPRWTAEAFF,TGTGCCAGCAGCCCCCGTTGGACAGCTGAAGCTTTCTTT
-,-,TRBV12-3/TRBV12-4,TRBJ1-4,CASSQGGFEKLFF,TGTGCCAGCAGCCAGGGTGGCTTTGAAAAACTGTTTTTT
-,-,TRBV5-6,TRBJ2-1,CASSVVNEQFF,TGTGCCAGCAGCGTCGTTAATGAGCAGTTCTTC
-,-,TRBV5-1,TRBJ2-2,CASSLGTGTGELFF,TGCGCCAGCAGCTTGGGTACGGGGACCGGGGAGCTGTTTTTT
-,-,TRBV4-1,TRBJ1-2,CASSQTGYGYTF,TGCGCCAGCAGCCAAACCGGGTATGGCTACACCTTC
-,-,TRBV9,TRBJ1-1,CASSFSGDTEAFF,TGTGCCAGCAGCTTCTCGGGGGACACTGAAGCTTTCTTT
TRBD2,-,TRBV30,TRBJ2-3,CAWSPRGFTSTDTQYF,TGTGCCTGGAGTCCGCGGGGGTTCACTAGCACAGATACGCAGTATTTT
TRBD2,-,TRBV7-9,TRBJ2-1,CASSLGLAVYNEQFF,TGTGCCAGCAGCTTAGGCCTAGCGGTATACAATGAGCAGTTCTTC
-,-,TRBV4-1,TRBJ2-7,CASSQDPMYEQYF,TGCGCCAGCAGCCAAGATCCTATGTACGAGCAGTACTTC
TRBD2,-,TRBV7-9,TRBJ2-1,CASSFAGVVNEQFF,TGTGCCAGCAGCTTTGCGGGAGTTGTCAATGAGCAGTTCTTC
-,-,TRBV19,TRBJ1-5,CATPAGNNQPQHF,TGTGCCACTCCGGCGGGGAACAATCAGCCCCAGCATTTT
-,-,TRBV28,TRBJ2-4,CASRDLAEKNIQYF,TGTGCCAGCAGGGACTTAGCGGAGAAAAACATTCAGTACTTC
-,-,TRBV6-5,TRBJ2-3,CASRTPLGDTQYF,TGTGCCAGCAGAACCCCACTCGGGGATACGCAGTATTTT